This entry features one T cell receptor beta chain sequence. The antigen is unknown. The sample comes from a study of cytomegalovirus exposure and HLA in healthy donors. Study-wide points: Presence/absence analysis assumed near-uniform sequencing depth across donors. What a later analysis reportedly showed was that an Asian-associated ancestry cluster had fewer N-insertions than the roughly 670-donor mean.

The CDR3 contains 16 residues. Use of 60 Vbeta and 13 Jbeta primers characterized the PCR. Authors' processing steps: About 9.9 million shared chains were among roughly 81 million unique TCR beta chains counted in a later analysis. The protocol was immunoSEQ multiplex PCR, while the TCRdb copy is restricted to in-frame clones and leaves out a portion. That table supplies the V and J calls and clone size; D and trimming were determined from the DNA. The repertoire holds 160,000 or so clones, just over 70% seen once, with under 2.5% in the top ten. The source is a human donor in good health. This rearrangement joins TRBV21-1 to TRBJ1-1. TRBV21-1 is recorded as a pseudogene. Sequenced material: PBMCs. The CDR3 spells CASSNEGMTANTEAFF. In DNA form, the CDR3 reads TGTGCCAGCAGCAATGAGGGAATGACCGCGAACACTGAAGCTTTCTTT.